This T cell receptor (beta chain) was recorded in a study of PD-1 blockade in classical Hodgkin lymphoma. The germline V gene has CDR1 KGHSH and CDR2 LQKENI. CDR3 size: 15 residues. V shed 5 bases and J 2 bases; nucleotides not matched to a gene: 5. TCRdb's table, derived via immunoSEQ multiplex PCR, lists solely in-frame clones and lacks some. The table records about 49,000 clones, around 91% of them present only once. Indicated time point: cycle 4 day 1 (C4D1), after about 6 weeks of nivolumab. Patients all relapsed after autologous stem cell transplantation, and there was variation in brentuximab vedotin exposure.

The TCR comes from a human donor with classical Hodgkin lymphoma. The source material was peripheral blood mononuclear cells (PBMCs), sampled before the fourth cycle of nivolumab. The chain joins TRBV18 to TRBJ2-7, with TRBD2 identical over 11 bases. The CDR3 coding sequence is TGTGCCAGCTCAGAAACTAGCGGGAGCGCCTACGAGCAGTACTTC. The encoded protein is CASSETSGSAYEQYF.